This entry concerns a single TCR beta chain. The germline V gene encodes CDR1 SGHNT and CDR2 YYREEE (reference sequence). This CDR3 contains 14 residues. Trimming took off 1 base at V and 4 bases at J, with 8 bases between the two ends. This specimen belongs to a study of blood T cell repertoires in COVID-19. Authors' processing steps: Counts of nucleated cells, estimated from reference gene primer amplification, were obtained. Some clones are missing from TCRdb's copy, which holds only in-frame ones; the method was immunoSEQ multiplex PCR. The V and J calls and clone size are taken from that table; D and trimming were inferred from the DNA. The sample has over 200,000 clones; 80% to 90% are singletons.

This chain joins TRBV5-4 and TRBJ1-4; a possible D gene is TRBD1 (6 bases). This receptor was taken from a woman at least 80 years old with active or convalescent COVID-19. Source material: peripheral blood. The CDR3 DNA reads TGTGCCAGCAGCTTGAAGGGGGTTAATGAAAAACTGTTTTTT. Translating it yields CASSLKGVNEKLFF.